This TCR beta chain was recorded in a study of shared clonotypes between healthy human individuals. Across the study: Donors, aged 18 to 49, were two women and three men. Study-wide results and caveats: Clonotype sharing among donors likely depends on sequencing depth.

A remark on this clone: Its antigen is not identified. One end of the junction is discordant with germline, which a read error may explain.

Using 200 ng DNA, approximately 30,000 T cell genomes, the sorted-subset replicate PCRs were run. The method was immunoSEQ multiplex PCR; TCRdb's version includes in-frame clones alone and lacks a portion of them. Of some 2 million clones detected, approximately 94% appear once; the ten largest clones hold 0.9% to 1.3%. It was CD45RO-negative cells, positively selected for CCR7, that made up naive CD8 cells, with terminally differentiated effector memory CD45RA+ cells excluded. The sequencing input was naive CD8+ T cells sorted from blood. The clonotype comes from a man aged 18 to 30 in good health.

CDR3 in DNA: TGTGCCAGCAGGTTGGGGCTAGGGGGTTGGGACTTC. It translates to CASRLGLGGWDF. This chain links TRBV5-4 with TRBJ2-7; D possibly corresponds to TRBD1 (6 bases). The germline CDR1 and CDR2 sequences are SGHNT and YYREEE (reference sequence). The CDR3 loop spans 12 amino acids.